This record concerns one TCR beta chain sequence. The data originate from a study of shared clonotypes between healthy human individuals. The wider study: CD4 naive cells filled three plates per donor, CD4 memory three, CD8 naive two and CD8 memory one.

Naive CD8 cells were CD45RO-negative, positively selected for CCR7, excluding terminally differentiated effector memory CD45RA+ cells. Profiling relied on immunoSEQ multiplex PCR, and the TCRdb table lists in-frame clones only, not all of them. The profile shows approximately 2,000,000 clones, just over 90% of them singletons. Germline V lookup: CDR1 LGHNT, CDR2 FRNRAP. Trimming removed 1 base from V and 9 bases from J; junction bases left unmatched: 7. The CDR3 spans 15 residues. The TCR was taken from a man aged 18 to 30 in good health. Some clones in this sample may be carry-over from other donors' samples. The J gene is TRBJ2-1, the V gene TRBV12-5; TRBD2 matches at 9 bases. Sequenced material: naive CD8+ T cells from PBMCs. CDR3 sequence reads: CASGLEPLAGSEQFF. CDR3 DNA sequence: TGTGCTAGTGGTTTGGAACCGCTAGCGGGGTCTGAGCAGTTCTTC.